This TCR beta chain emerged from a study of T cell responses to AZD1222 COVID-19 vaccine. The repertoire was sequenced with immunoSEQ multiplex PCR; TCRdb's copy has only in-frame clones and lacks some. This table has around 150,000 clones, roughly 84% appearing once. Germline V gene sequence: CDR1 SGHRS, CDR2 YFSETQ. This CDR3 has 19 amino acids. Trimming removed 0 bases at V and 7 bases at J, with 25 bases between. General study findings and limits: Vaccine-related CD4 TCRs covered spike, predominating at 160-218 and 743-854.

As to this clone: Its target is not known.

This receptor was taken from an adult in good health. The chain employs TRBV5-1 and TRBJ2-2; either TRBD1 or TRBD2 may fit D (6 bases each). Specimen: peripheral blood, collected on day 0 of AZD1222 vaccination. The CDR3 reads CASSLEGGDWSRIVGELFF. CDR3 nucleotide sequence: TGCGCCAGCAGCTTGGAGGGGGGAGATTGGAGTAGGATCGTCGGGGAGCTGTTTTTT.